This T cell receptor beta chain originates from a study of T cell repertoires in cytomegalovirus infection. Study-wide points: Carriers of CMV plus the relevant HLA were identified by cumulative public TCR beta family frequency. Dominant in the ex vivo response were TCR beta clonotypes restricted by HLA-C and specific for CMV.

To note about this clonotype: The target antigen is unknown.

Trimming took 4 bases from V and 5 from J; bases not matched to a gene: 8. The germline CDR1 and CDR2 sequences are MNHEY and SVGEGT. The CDR3 is made up of 15 amino acids. TCRdb reanalysed the reads using MiXCR and keeps one entry per CDR3 protein. The data hold around 430,000 distinct CDR3 sequences, with approximately 42% observed a single time. Material: cultured PBMCs, obtained from culture after CMV antigen stimulation. The V gene is TRBV6-2 or TRBV6-3, the J gene TRBJ2-5, with 9 nucleotides matching TRBD1. This TCR derives from a human donor in good health (CMV status not recorded). Some clones in this sample may be carry-over from other donors' samples. The DNA of the CDR3 is TGTGCCAGCAGTTTAGAGGACAGGGGTTCGGAGACCCAGTACTTC. Protein: CASSLEDRGSETQYF.